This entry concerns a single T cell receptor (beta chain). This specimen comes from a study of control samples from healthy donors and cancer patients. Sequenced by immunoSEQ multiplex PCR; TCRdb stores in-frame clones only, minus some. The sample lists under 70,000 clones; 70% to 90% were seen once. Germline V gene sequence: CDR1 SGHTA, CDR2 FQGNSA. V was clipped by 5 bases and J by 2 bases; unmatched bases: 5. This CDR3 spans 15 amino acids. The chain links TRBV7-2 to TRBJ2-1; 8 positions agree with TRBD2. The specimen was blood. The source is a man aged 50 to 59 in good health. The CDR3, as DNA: TGTGCCAGCAGCCCCTCTAGCGGGCCCTACAATGAGCAGTTCTTC. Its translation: CASSPSSGPYNEQFF.